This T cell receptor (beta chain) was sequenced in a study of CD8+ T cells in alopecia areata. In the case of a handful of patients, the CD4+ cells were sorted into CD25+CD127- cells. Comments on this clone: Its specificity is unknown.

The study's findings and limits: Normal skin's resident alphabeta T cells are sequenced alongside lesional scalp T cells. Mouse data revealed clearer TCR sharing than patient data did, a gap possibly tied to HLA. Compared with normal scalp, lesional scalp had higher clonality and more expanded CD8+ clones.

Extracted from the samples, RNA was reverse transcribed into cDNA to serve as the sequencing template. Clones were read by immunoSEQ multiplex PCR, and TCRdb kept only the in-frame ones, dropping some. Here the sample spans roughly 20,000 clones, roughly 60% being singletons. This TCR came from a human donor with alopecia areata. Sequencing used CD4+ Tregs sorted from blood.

CDR3: CASSLRTSGGTYEQYF. The CDR3 DNA follows: TGTGCCAGCAGCTTACGGACTAGCGGGGGAACCTACGAGCAGTACTTC. The rearrangement joins TRBV7-6 to TRBJ2-7; 13 nucleotides line up with TRBD2. Germline loops: CDR1 SGHVS, CDR2 FNYEAQ. Trimming at V came to 2 bases and at J to 2 bases, leaving 3 bases not matched to a gene. This CDR3 is built from 16 residues.